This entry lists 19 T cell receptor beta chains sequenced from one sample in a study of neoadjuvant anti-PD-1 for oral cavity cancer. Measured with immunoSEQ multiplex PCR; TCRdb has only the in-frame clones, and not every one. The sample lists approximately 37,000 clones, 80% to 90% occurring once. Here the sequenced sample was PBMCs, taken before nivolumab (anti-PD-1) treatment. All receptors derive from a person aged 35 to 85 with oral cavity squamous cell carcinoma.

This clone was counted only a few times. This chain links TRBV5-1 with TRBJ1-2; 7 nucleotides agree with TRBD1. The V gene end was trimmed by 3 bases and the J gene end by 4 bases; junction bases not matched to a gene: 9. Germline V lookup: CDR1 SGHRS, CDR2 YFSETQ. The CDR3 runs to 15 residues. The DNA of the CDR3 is TGCGCCAGCAGCTCCATGCAGGGGGGCAGCTATGGCTACACCTTC. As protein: CASSSMQGGSYGYTF.

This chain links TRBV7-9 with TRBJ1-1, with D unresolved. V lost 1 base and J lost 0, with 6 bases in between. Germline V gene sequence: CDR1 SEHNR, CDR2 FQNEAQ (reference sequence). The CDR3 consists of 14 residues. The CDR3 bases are TGTGCCAGCAGCTTAGGCTTTATGAACACTGAAGCTTTCTTT. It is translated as CASSLGFMNTEAFF. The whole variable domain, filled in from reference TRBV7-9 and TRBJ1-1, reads DTGVSQNPRHKITKRGQNVTFRCDPISEHNRLYWYRQTLGQGPEFLTYFQNEAQLEKSRLLSDRFSAERPKGSFSTLEIQRTEQGDSAMYLCASSLGFMNTEAFFGQGTRLTVV.

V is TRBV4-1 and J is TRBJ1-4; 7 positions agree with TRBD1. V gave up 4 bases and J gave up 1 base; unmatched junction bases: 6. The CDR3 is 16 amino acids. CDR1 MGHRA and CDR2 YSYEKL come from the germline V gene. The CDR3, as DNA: TGCGCCAGCAGCCCCGGGGGGACAGTAACTAATGAAAAACTGTTTTTT. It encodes CASSPGGTVTNEKLFF.

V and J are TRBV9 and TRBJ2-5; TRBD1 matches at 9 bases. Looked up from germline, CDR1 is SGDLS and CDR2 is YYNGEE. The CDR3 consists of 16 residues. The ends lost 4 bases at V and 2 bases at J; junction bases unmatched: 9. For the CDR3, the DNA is TGTGCCAGCAGCACCGGACAGGGGAAGGAACAAGAGACCCAGTACTTC. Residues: CASSTGQGKEQETQYF.

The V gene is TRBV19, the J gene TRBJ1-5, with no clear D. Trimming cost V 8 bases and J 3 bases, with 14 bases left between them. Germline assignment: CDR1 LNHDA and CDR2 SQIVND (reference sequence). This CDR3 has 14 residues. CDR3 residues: CASSFNGFNQPQHF. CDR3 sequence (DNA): TGTGCCAGTTCATTCAACGGATTCAATCAGCCCCAGCATTTT.

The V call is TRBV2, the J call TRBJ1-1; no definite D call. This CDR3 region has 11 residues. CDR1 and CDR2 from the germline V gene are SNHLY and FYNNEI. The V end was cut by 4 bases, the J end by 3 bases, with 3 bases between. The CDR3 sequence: CASSGHTEAFF. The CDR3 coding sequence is TGTGCCAGCAGTGGGCACACTGAAGCTTTCTTT.

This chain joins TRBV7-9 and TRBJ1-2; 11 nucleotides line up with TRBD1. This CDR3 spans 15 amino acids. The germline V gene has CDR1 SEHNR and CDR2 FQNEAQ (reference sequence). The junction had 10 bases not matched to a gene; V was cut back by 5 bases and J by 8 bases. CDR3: CASSAAGQGARGYTF. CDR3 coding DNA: TGTGCCAGCAGCGCCGCCGGACAGGGGGCGCGGGGCTACACCTTC.

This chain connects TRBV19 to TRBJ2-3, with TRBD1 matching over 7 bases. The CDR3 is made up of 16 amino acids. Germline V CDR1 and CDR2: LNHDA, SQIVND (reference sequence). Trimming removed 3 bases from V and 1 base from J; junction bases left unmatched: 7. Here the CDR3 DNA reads TGTGCCAGTAGTATTTCTGGGGACAGTCGCACAGATACGCAGTATTTT. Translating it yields CASSISGDSRTDTQYF.

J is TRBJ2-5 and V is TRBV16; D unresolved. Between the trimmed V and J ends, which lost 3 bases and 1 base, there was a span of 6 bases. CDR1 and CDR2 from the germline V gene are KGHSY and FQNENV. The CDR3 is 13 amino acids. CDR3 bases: TGTGCCAGCAGCCAGGGCCTCCAAGAGACCCAGTACTTC. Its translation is CASSQGLQETQYF.

The CDR3 sequence is CASRIQGPSEAFF. The CDR3 bases are TGTGCCAGTAGGATACAGGGCCCCTCTGAAGCTTTCTTT. V gene TRBV19 combines with J gene TRBJ1-1; the D gene is possibly TRBD1 (6 bases). This CDR3 has 13 residues. Trimming shortened V by 6 bases and J by 6 bases, and 14 bases separated the two germline ends. The germline CDR1 and CDR2 sequences are LNHDA and SQIVND (reference sequence).

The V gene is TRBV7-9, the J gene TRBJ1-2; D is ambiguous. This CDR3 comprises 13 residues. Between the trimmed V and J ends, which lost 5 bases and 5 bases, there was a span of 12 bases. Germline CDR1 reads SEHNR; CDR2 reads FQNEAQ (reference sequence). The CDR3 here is CASSPSRAYGYTF. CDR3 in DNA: TGTGCCAGCAGCCCTTCGCGGGCATATGGCTACACCTTC.

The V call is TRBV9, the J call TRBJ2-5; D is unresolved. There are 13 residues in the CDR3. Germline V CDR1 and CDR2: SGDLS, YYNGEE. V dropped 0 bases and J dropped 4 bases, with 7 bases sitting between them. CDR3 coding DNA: TGTGCCAGCAGCGTAGCGAGTGGAGAGACCCAGTACTTC. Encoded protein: CASSVASGETQYF.

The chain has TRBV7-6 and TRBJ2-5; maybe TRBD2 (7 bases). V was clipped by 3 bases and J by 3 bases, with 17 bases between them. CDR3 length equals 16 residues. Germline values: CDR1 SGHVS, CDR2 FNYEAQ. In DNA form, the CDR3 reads TGTGCCAGCAGCTTGATTGGCGGGGGCCCCGAAGAGACCCAGTACTTC. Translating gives CASSLIGGGPEETQYF.

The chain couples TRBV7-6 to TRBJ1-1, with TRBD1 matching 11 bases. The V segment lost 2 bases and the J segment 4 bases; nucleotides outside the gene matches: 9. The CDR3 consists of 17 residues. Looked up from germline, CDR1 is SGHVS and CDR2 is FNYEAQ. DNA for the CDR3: TGTGCCAGCAGCTTATGGTCGGGACAGGGGGTTCCCACTGAAGCTTTCTTT. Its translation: CASSLWSGQGVPTEAFF.

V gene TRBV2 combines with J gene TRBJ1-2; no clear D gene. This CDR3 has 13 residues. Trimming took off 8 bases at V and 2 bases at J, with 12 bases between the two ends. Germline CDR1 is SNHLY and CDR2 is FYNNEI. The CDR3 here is CASEGSRNYGYTF. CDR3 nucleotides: TGTGCCAGCGAGGGTTCTCGCAACTATGGCTACACCTTC.

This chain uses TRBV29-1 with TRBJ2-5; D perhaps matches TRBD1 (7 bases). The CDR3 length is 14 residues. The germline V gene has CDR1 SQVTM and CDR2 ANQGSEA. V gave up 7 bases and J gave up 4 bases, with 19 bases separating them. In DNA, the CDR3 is TGCAGCGCCTCCCCCAGGGGGGTTTCAGAGACCCAGTACTTC. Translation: CSASPRGVSETQYF.

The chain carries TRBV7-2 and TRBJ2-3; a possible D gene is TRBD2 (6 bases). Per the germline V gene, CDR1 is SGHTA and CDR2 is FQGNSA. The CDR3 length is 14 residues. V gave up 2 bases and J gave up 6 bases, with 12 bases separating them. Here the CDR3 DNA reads TGTGCCAGCAGCTTAAGGAGGGGCAGGGATACGCAGTATTTT. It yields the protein CASSLRRGRDTQYF. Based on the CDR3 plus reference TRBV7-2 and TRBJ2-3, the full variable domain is GAGVSQSPSNKVTEKGKDVELRCDPISGHTALYWYRQSLGQGLEFLIYFQGNSAPDKSGLPSDRFSAERTGGSVSTLTIQRTQQEDSAVYLCASSLRRGRDTQYFGPGTRLTVL.

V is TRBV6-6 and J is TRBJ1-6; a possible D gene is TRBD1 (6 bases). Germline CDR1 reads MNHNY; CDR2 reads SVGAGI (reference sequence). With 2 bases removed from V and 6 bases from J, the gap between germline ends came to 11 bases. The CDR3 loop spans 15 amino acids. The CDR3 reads CASSYPDRFNSPLHF. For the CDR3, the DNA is TGTGCCAGCAGTTACCCCGACAGGTTTAATTCACCCCTCCACTTT.

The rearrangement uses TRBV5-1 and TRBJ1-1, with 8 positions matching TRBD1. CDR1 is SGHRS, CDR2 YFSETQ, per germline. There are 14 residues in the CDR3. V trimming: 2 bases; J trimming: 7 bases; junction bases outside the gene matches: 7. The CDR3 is CASSFGRGLGEAFF. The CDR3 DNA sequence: TGCGCCAGCAGCTTCGGCAGGGGGCTTGGTGAAGCTTTCTTT.